What follows describes a single TCR beta chain. The antigen remains unidentified. The source of the sample is a study of T cells in narcolepsy. For the study at large: Donors had narcolepsy type 1 or type 2, or were healthy controls.

Study conclusions and caveats: Autoreactive clonotypes reportedly recurred in blood of same and different patients, not controls. Comparing one patient's CSF and blood CD4+ clonotypes highlighted HCRT- and TRIB2-specific autoreactive clonotypes.

CDR3 length: 15 amino acids. Trimming stripped 7 bases from V and 5 bases from J, with 17 bases between. Germline loops: CDR1 LNHDA, CDR2 SQIVND (reference sequence). Data came from immunoSEQ multiplex PCR; TCRdb stores just in-frame clones and leaves some out. The table records around 30,000 clones, 60% to 85% of them present only once. The specimen was memory (CD45RA-) CD4+ T cells from blood. The J gene is TRBJ1-4, the V gene TRBV19; the D is unclear. The TCR comes from a human donor in good health. CDR3 residues: CASKTANLKNEKLFF. The CDR3 coding sequence is TGTGCCAGTAAGACGGCCAATCTTAAGAATGAAAAACTGTTTTTT.